The rows below give T cell receptor beta chains drawn from one sample of a study of T cell responses to AZD1222 COVID-19 vaccine. The protocol was immunoSEQ multiplex PCR, while the TCRdb copy is restricted to in-frame clones and leaves out a portion. The sample consists of just over 15,000 clones, about 88% of them appearing once. Sequenced here: peripheral blood, sampled 28 days after the second AZD1222 dose. These TCRs come from an adult who received the AZD1222 COVID-19 vaccine. The CDR3 runs from the conserved cysteine through the conserved F or W. The D gene is left open where the match is weak. Expanded clones are given a class, and other clones once, few, many or no size at all.

abundance	v_gene	j_gene	d_gene	CDR3aa	CDR3nt
.	TRBV18	TRBJ1-5	TRBD1	CASSLGQGNQPQHF	TGTGCCAGCTCACTGGGACAGGGGAATCAGCCCCAGCATTTT
.	TRBV7-7	TRBJ2-5	TRBD2	CASSYHPGRAQETQYF	TGTGCTAGCAGCTACCACCCTGGGAGGGCTCAAGAGACCCAGTACTTC
.	TRBV28	TRBJ2-3	.	CASSSISPPTDTQYF	TGTGCCAGCAGCTCCATTTCCCCCCCCACAGATACGCAGTATTTT
.	TRBV5-4	TRBJ2-3	TRBD2	CASSRRTSGKDTQYF	TGTGCCAGCAGCCGCCGGACTAGCGGGAAAGATACGCAGTATTTT
.	TRBV7-9	TRBJ2-5	.	CASSLYQETQYF	TGTGCCAGCAGCCTGTACCAAGAGACCCAGTACTTC
.	TRBV7-2	TRBJ1-4	.	CASSFGEKLFF	TGTGCCAGCAGCTTCGGGGAAAAACTGTTTTTT
.	TRBV7-8	TRBJ2-1	.	CASSQGGSSYNEQFF	TGTGCCAGCAGCCAGGGGGGGAGCTCCTACAATGAGCAGTTCTTC
.	TRBV5-4	TRBJ2-7	TRBD1	CASSTSGTALAYEQYF	TGTGCCAGCAGCACGTCCGGGACAGCTCTGGCCTACGAGCAGTACTTC
.	TRBV6-5	TRBJ2-1	.	CASSGRGSYNEQFF	TGTGCCAGCTCGGGCCGGGGGAGCTACAATGAGCAGTTCTTC
.	TRBV19	TRBJ1-1	TRBD1	CASLTSSRGRTEAFF	TGTGCCAGTCTCACCTCATCGAGGGGGCGGACTGAAGCTTTCTTT
.	TRBV30	TRBJ2-1	.	CAWSGNLQGEQFF	TGTGCCTGGAGTGGAAACCTTCAAGGTGAGCAGTTCTTC
once	TRBV28	TRBJ1-5	.	CASSLTNQPQHF	TGTGCCAGCAGCCTCACGAATCAGCCCCAGCATTTT
.	TRBV14	TRBJ1-6	.	CASSQWRSSYNSPLHF	TGTGCCAGCAGCCAGTGGAGGAGCTCCTATAATTCACCCCTCCACTTT
.	TRBV7-2	TRBJ2-7	TRBD1	CASSLGAGTGVYEQYF	TGTGCCAGCAGCTTAGGGGCGGGGACAGGGGTTTACGAGCAGTACTTC
.	TRBV7-2	TRBJ1-2	.	CASREPSAGAGSYGYTF	TGTGCCAGCAGGGAACCTAGCGCAGGGGCGGGTAGCTATGGCTACACCTTC
.	TRBV6-2/TRBV6-3	TRBJ2-1	.	CASSIRGEQFF	TGTGCCAGCAGCATCCGGGGGGAGCAGTTCTTC
.	TRBV7-2	TRBJ2-3	TRBD2	CASIARRQGGGGADTQYF	TGTGCCAGCATAGCTCGACGACAAGGCGGCGGGGGGGCCGATACGCAGTATTTT
.	TRBV3-1/TRBV3-2	TRBJ1-3	TRBD1	CASSQGIPGQSSGNTIYF	TGTGCCAGCAGCCAAGGGATACCGGGACAGAGCTCTGGAAACACCATATATTTT
.	TRBV9	TRBJ1-5	.	CASSAGGYSNQPQHF	TGTGCCAGCAGCGCCGGGGGGTATAGCAATCAGCCCCAGCATTTT
.	TRBV3-1/TRBV3-2	TRBJ1-1	TRBD1	CASSQGTGGYHF	TGTGCCAGCAGCCAGGGGACAGGGGGCTATCACTTT
.	TRBV5-4	TRBJ2-7	.	CASSLQGGSYEQYF	TGTGCCAGCAGCTTACAGGGCGGTTCCTACGAGCAGTACTTC
.	TRBV5-4	TRBJ2-3	.	CASSLGAYTQYF	TGTGCCAGCAGCTTGGGAGCATATACGCAGTATTTT
.	TRBV29-1	TRBJ2-7	TRBD1	CSVAPVAGTGSDEQYF	TGCAGCGTTGCCCCGGTAGCAGGGACAGGGTCGGACGAGCAGTACTTC
.	TRBV9	TRBJ2-3	.	CASSPPWATDTQYF	TGTGCCAGCAGCCCCCCTTGGGCCACAGATACGCAGTATTTT
once	TRBV15	TRBJ1-5	.	CATSRDTGRQPQHF	TGTGCCACCAGCAGAGATACCGGGAGGCAGCCCCAGCATTTT
.	TRBV15	TRBJ1-2	.	CATSRLDGYTF	TGTGCCACCAGCAGGCTGGATGGCTACACCTTC
.	TRBV3-1/TRBV3-2	TRBJ2-2	.	CASSQPWGELFF	TGTGCCAGCAGCCAACCTTGGGGGGAGCTGTTTTTT
.	TRBV7-2	TRBJ2-3	TRBD2	CASSLESRGGTDTQYF	TGTGCCAGCAGCTTAGAGTCGCGGGGGGGCACAGATACGCAGTATTTT
.	TRBV7-8	TRBJ1-1	.	CASSSTVNTEAFF	TGTGCCAGCAGCTCGACGGTGAACACTGAAGCTTTCTTT
.	TRBV4-3	TRBJ2-2	TRBD1	CASSQDSDRGAGELFF	TGCGCCAGCAGCCAAGATTCCGACAGGGGGGCCGGGGAGCTGTTTTTT
.	TRBV3-1/TRBV3-2	TRBJ1-1	TRBD1	CASSRDRGLGEAFF	TGTGCCAGCAGCCGGGACAGGGGGCTGGGTGAAGCTTTCTTT
.	TRBV18	TRBJ2-5	.	CASSPSRLETQYF	TGTGCCAGCTCCCCTTCGAGACTGGAGACCCAGTACTTC
.	TRBV7-6	TRBJ2-5	.	CASSLARGPQETQYF	TGTGCCAGCAGCTTAGCACGGGGCCCCCAAGAGACCCAGTACTTC